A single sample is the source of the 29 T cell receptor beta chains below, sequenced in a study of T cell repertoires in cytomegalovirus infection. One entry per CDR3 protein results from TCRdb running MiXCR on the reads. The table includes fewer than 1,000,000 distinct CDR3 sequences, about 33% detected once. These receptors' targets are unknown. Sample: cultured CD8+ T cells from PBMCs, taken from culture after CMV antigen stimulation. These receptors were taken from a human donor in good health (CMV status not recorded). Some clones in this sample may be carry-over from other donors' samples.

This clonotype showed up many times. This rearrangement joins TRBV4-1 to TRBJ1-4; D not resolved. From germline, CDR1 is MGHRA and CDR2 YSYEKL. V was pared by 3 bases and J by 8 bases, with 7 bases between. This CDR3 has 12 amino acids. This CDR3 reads CASSQDGEKLFF. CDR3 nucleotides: TGCGCCAGCAGCCAGGACGGGGAAAAACTGTTTTTT.

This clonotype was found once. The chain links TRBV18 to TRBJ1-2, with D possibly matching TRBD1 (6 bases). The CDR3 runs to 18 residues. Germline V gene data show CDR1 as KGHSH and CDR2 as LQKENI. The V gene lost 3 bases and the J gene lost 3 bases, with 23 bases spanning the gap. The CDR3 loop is CASSPLTGFRPEDYGYTF. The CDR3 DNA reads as TGTGCCAGCTCACCCCTGACAGGCTTCCGTCCAGAGGACTATGGCTACACCTTC.

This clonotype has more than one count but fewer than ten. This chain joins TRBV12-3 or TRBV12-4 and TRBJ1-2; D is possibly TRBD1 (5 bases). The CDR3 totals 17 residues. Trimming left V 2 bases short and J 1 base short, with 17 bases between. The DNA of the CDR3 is TGTGCCAGCAGTTTATCCCTACCTGCCGACAGTAACTATGGCTACACCTTC. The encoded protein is CASSLSLPADSNYGYTF.

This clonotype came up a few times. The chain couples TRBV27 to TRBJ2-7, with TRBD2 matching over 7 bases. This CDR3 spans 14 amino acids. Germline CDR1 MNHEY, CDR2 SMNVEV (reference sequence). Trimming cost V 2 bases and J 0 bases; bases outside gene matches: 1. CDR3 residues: CASSLGDYSYEQYF. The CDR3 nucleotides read TGTGCCAGCAGTTTAGGGGACTACTCCTACGAGCAGTACTTC.

CDR3 protein: CASSSDFKETQYF. CDR3 in DNA: TGTGCCAGCAGCTCCGACTTTAAAGAGACCCAGTACTTC. The V and J genes are TRBV13 and TRBJ2-5; D unclear. Per germline, CDR1 PRHDT and CDR2 FYEKMQ (reference sequence). The CDR3 totals 13 residues. Trimming pared 4 bases from V and 3 bases from J, leaving 9 bases between.

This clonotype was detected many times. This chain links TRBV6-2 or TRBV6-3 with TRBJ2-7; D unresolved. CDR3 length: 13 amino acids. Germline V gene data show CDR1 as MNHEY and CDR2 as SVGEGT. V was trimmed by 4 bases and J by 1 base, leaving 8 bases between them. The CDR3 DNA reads TGTGCCAGCAGTTCGGACGGGTCCTACGAGCAGTACTTC. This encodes CASSSDGSYEQYF.

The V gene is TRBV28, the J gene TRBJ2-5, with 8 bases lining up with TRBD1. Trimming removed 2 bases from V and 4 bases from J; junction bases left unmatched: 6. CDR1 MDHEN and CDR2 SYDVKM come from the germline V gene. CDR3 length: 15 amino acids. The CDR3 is CASSLNRGAGETQYF. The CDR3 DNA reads TGTGCCAGCAGTTTAAACAGGGGGGCTGGAGAGACCCAGTACTTC.

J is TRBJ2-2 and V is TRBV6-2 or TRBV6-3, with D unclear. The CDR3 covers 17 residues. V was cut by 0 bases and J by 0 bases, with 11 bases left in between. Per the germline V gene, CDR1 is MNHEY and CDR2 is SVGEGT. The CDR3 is CASSYSRPKPNTGELFF. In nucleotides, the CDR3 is TGTGCCAGCAGTTACTCTAGGCCCAAGCCGAACACCGGGGAGCTGTTTTTT.

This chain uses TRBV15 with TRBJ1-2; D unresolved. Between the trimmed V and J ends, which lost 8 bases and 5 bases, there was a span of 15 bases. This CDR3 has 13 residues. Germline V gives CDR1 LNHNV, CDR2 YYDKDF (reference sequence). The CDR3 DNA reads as TGTGCCACCTCTCGTCTCATCGAGTATGGCTACACCTTC. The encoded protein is CATSRLIEYGYTF.

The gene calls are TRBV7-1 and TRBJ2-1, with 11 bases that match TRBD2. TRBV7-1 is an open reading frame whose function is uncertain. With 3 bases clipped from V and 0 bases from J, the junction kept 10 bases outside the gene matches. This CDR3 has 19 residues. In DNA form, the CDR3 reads TGTGCCAGCAGCTCCGGGCTAGCGGGGGGCCACATCTCCTACAATGAGCAGTTCTTC. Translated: CASSSGLAGGHISYNEQFF.

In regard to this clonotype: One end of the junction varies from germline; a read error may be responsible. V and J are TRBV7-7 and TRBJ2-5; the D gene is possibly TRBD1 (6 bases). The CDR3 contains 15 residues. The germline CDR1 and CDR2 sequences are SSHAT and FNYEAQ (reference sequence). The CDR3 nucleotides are TGTGCTAGCAGCCAAAGCCGGGACACTCAAGAGACCCAGTACTTC. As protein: CASSQSRDTQETQYF.

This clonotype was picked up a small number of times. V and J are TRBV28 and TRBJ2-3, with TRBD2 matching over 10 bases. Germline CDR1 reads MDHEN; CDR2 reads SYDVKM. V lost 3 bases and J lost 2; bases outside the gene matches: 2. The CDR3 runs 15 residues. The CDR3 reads CASSFLAGDTDTQYF. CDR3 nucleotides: TGTGCCAGCAGTTTCCTAGCGGGGGACACAGATACGCAGTATTTT.

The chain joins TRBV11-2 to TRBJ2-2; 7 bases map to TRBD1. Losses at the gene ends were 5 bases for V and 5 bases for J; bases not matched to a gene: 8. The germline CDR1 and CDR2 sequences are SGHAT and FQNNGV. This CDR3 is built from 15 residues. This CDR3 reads CASSNRRDSTGELFF. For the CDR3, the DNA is TGTGCCAGCAGCAACCGCCGGGACAGTACCGGGGAGCTGTTTTTT.

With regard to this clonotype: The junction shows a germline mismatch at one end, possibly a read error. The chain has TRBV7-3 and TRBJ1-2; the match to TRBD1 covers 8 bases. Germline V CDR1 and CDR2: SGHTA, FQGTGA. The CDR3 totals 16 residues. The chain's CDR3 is CVSSSTPDRDGYGYTF. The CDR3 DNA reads TGTGTCAGCAGTTCAACTCCGGACAGGGACGGCTATGGCTACACCTTC. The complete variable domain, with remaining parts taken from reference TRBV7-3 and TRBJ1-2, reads GAGVSQTPSNKVTEKGKYVELRCDPISGHTALYWYRQSLGQGPEFLIYFQGTGAADDSGLPNDRFFAVRPEGSVSTLKIQRTERGDSAVYLCVSSSTPDRDGYGYTFGSGTRLTVV.

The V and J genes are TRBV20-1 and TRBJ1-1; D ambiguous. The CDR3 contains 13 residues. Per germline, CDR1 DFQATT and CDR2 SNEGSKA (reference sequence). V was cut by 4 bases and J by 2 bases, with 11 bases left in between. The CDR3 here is CSATTEINTEAFF. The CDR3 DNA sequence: TGCAGTGCTACAACAGAAATTAACACTGAAGCTTTCTTT.

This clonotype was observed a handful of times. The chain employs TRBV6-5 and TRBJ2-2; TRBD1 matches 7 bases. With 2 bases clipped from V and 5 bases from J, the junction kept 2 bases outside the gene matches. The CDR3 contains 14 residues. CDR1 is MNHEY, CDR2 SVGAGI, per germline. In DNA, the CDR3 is TGTGCCAGCAGTTACCCGACAGGGACCGGGGAGCTGTTTTTT. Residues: CASSYPTGTGELFF.

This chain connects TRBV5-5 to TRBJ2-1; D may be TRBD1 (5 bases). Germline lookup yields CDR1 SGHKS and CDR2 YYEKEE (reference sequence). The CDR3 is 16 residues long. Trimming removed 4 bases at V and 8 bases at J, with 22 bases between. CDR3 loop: CASSLPAGNVGDEQFF. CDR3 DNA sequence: TGTGCCAGCAGCCTCCCAGCAGGGAACGTGGGCGATGAGCAGTTCTTC.

The CDR3 sequence is CASSPEGEPYEQYV. The CDR3 DNA follows: TGTGCCAGCAGCCCCGAAGGGGAACCCTACGAGCAGTACGTC. V and J are TRBV9 and TRBJ2-7; perhaps TRBD1 as D (5 bases). The germline gives CDR1 SGDLS, CDR2 YYNGEE. V was clipped by 4 bases and J by 2 bases, with 13 bases between them. The CDR3 contains 14 residues.

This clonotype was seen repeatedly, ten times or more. Written as DNA, the CDR3 is TGTGCCAGCAGCTTTGGATCAGGTACCTACGAGCAGTACGTC. It yields the protein CASSFGSGTYEQYV. The rearrangement uses TRBV7-8 and TRBJ2-7; the D is unclear. Trimming shortened V by 3 bases and J by 2 bases, and 11 bases separated the two germline ends. The CDR3 is made up of 14 amino acids. Germline assignment: CDR1 SGHVS and CDR2 FQNEAQ.

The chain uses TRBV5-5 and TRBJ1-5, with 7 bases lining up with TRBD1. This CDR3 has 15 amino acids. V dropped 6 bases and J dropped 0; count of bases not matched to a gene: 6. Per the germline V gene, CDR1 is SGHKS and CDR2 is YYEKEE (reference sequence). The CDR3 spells CASTPTGDSNQPQHF. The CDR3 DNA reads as TGTGCCAGCACCCCTACAGGGGATAGCAATCAGCCCCAGCATTTT.

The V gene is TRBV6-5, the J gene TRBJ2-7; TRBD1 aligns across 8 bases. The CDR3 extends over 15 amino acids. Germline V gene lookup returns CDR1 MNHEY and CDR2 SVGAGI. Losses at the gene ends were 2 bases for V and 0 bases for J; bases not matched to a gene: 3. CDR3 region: CASSYLDRVSYEQYF. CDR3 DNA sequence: TGTGCCAGCAGTTACCTGGACAGGGTCTCCTACGAGCAGTACTTC.

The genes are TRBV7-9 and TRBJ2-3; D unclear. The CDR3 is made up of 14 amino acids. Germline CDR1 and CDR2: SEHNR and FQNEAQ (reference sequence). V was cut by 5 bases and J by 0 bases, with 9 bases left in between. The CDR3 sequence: CASSGGFSTDTQYF. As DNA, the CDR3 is TGTGCCAGCAGCGGTGGGTTTAGCACAGATACGCAGTATTTT.

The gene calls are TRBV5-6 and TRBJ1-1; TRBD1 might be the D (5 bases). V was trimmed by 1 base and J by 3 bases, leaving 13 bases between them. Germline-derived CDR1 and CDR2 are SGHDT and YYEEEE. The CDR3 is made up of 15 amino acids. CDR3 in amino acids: CASSLYVGRDTEAFF. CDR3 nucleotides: TGTGCCAGCAGCTTGTATGTGGGGCGCGACACTGAAGCTTTCTTT.

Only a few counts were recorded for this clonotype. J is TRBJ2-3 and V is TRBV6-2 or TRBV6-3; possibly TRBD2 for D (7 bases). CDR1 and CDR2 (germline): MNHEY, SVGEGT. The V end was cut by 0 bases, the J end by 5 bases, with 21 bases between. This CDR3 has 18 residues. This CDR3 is CASSYSLMPAGAEDTQYF. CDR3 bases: TGTGCCAGCAGTTACTCCTTAATGCCCGCGGGGGCCGAAGATACGCAGTATTTT.

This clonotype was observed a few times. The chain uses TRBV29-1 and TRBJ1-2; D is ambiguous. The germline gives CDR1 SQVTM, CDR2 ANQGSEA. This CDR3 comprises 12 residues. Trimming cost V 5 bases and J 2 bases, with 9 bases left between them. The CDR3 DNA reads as TGCAGCGTTCCGGGTCCGAACTATGGCTACACCTTC. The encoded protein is CSVPGPNYGYTF.

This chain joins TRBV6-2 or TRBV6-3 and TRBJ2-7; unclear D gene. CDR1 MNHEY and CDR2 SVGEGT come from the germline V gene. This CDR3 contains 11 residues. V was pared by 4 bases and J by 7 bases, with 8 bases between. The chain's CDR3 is CASSSSDEQYV. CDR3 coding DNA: TGTGCCAGCAGTTCCTCAGATGAGCAGTACGTC.

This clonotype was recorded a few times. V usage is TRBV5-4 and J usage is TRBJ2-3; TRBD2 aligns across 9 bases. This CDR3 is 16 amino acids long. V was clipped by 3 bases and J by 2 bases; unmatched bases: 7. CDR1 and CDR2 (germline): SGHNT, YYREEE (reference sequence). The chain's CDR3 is CASSYLAGAFTDTQYF. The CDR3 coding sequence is TGTGCCAGCAGCTACTTAGCGGGGGCCTTCACAGATACGCAGTATTTT.

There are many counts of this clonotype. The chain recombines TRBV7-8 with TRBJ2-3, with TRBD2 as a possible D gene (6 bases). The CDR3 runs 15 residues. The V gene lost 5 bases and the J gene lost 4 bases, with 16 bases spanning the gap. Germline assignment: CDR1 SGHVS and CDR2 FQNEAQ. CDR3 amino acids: CASSQEHRLADTQYF. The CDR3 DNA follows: TGTGCCAGCAGCCAAGAACATCGACTAGCAGATACGCAGTATTTT.

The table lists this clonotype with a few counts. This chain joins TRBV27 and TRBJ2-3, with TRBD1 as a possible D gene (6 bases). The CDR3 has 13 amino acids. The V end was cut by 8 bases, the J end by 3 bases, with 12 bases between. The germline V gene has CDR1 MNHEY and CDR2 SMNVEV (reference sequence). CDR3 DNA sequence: TGTGCCAGCGGGATAGGGGGTACAGATACGCAGTATTTT. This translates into CASGIGGTDTQYF.